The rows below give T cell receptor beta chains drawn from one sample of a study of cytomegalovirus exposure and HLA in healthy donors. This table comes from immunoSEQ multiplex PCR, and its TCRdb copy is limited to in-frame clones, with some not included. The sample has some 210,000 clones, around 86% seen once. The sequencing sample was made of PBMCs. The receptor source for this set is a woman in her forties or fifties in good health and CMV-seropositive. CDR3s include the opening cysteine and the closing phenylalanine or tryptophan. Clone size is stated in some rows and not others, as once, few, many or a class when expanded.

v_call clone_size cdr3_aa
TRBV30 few CAWSGDRGPGNTIYF
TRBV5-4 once CASSGTDRGYGYTF
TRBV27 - CASRPGTGIRPEKLFF
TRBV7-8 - CASIKGGGLYEQYF
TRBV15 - CATSRDVLAGGQETQYF
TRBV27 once CASSPRTGVFGETQYF
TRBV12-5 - CASGSGVTEAFF
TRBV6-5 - CASSYSDRGYGYTF
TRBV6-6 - CASSYSGGGADTQYF
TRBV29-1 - CSVQKDRGTYEQYF